This T cell receptor (beta chain) stems from a study of T cells in Graves' hyperthyroidism and ophthalmopathy. Findings of the study overall: Among thyroid clonotypes expanded above 0.001, most also appeared in blood.

CDR3 length equals 16 residues. V was pared by 2 bases and J by 2 bases, with 13 bases between. CDR1 is DFQATT, CDR2 SNEGSKA, per germline (reference sequence). RNA transcripts yielded amplified TCR beta CDR3 regions. First-round RT-PCR targeting the TCR CDR3 was performed with the HTBI primer set. TCRdb independently ran MiXCR on the multiplex PCR reads; one entry per CDR3 protein. In the table there are more than 350,000 distinct CDR3 sequences, about 14% of which are singletons. This clonotype came up a few times. Antigen: not known. Criteria for exclusion of patients were uncontrolled infection, other autoimmune disease, pregnancy or lactation.

The TCR was taken from a woman aged 30 to 39 with Graves' ophthalmopathy. Material for sequencing was blood. The rearrangement uses TRBV20-1 and TRBJ1-6; D not certain. CDR3: CSARLRGSPYNSPLHF. CDR3 DNA sequence: TGCAGTGCTAGATTACGGGGTAGCCCCTATAATTCACCCCTCCACTTT.